A selection of T cell receptor beta chains follows, all from one sample in a study of blood T cell repertoires in COVID-19. Sequenced by immunoSEQ multiplex PCR; TCRdb stores in-frame clones only, minus some. Among 90,000 to 120,000 clones listed, about three quarters were seen once. The material sequenced was peripheral blood. Receptors originate from a man in his sixties or seventies with acute or convalescent COVID-19. The CDR3 runs from the conserved cysteine through the conserved F or W. The order of the fields is D gene, clone size, V gene, J gene, CDR3 length, CDR3 DNA, CDR3 protein. A D gene is named only where the DNA matches it firmly. A row's size may be missing; if present it is once, few, many or a size class.

d_call: NA
clone_size: NA
v_call: TRBV7-2
j_call: TRBJ1-5
cdr3_length: 15
cdr3_nt: TGTGCCAGCAGCCCTATCCGGGGGGCCGGTCAGCCCCAGCATTTT
cdr3_aa: CASSPIRGAGQPQHF

d_call: TRBD1
clone_size: few
v_call: TRBV11-2
j_call: TRBJ1-2
cdr3_length: 14
cdr3_nt: TGTGCCAGCAGGGACAGGGGAGGAAGAGATGGCTACACCTTC
cdr3_aa: CASRDRGGRDGYTF

d_call: TRBD2
clone_size: NA
v_call: TRBV10-2
j_call: TRBJ2-2
cdr3_length: 18
cdr3_nt: TGCGCCAGCAGTGATCTGGAGACTAGCGGGGGGGCGGACGGGGAGCTGTTTTTT
cdr3_aa: CASSDLETSGGADGELFF

d_call: NA
clone_size: NA
v_call: TRBV5-1
j_call: TRBJ2-7
cdr3_length: 15
cdr3_nt: TGCGCCAGCAGCCCTGGAGGGGTCCCCTCCTACGAGCAGTACTTC
cdr3_aa: CASSPGGVPSYEQYF

d_call: NA
clone_size: NA
v_call: TRBV7-8
j_call: TRBJ1-3
cdr3_length: 12
cdr3_nt: TGTGCCAGCAGCTTGACTGTAAACACCATATATTTT
cdr3_aa: CASSLTVNTIYF

d_call: NA
clone_size: NA
v_call: TRBV6-6
j_call: TRBJ2-1
cdr3_length: 14
cdr3_nt: TGTGCCAGCAGTGGGGGGAGCTCCTACAATGAGCAGTTCTTC
cdr3_aa: CASSGGSSYNEQFF

d_call: TRBD1
clone_size: NA
v_call: TRBV5-4
j_call: TRBJ1-3
cdr3_length: 15
cdr3_nt: TGTGCCAGCAGCTTACGGACAGGGTCTGGAAACACCATATATTTT
cdr3_aa: CASSLRTGSGNTIYF

d_call: NA
clone_size: NA
v_call: TRBV11-2
j_call: TRBJ1-6
cdr3_length: 18
cdr3_nt: TGTGCCAGCAGCCGCGGGTTAGAGACAAGCTCCTATAATTCACCCCTCCACTTT
cdr3_aa: CASSRGLETSSYNSPLHF

d_call: NA
clone_size: NA
v_call: TRBV20-1
j_call: TRBJ1-2
cdr3_length: 13
cdr3_nt: TGCAGTGCTAGTAGCAGGGCGAGGCAAGGCTACACCTTC
cdr3_aa: CSASSRARQGYTF

d_call: TRBD1
clone_size: NA
v_call: TRBV6-5
j_call: TRBJ1-2
cdr3_length: 13
cdr3_nt: TGTGCCAGCAGCCGAGACAGGGGCTATGGCTACACCTTC
cdr3_aa: CASSRDRGYGYTF

d_call: TRBD1
clone_size: NA
v_call: TRBV3-1/TRBV3-2
j_call: TRBJ2-2
cdr3_length: 14
cdr3_nt: TGTGCCAGCATCCTTACAGGGGGCACCGGGGAGCTGTTTTTT
cdr3_aa: CASILTGGTGELFF

d_call: TRBD1
clone_size: NA
v_call: TRBV29-1
j_call: TRBJ1-5
cdr3_length: 14
cdr3_nt: TGCAGCGTTGGATGGGACAGGGAGAATCAGCCCCAGCATTTT
cdr3_aa: CSVGWDRENQPQHF

d_call: TRBD1
clone_size: NA
v_call: TRBV12-3/TRBV12-4
j_call: TRBJ1-2
cdr3_length: 13
cdr3_nt: TGTGCCAGCAGTTTACCAGGGGGCTGGGGCTACACCTTC
cdr3_aa: CASSLPGGWGYTF

d_call: TRBD2
clone_size: NA
v_call: TRBV6-2/TRBV6-3
j_call: TRBJ2-3
cdr3_length: 15
cdr3_nt: TGTGCCAGCAGTCCGCCGGGACTAGCGGCAGATACGCAGTATTTT
cdr3_aa: CASSPPGLAADTQYF

d_call: TRBD2
clone_size: NA
v_call: TRBV27
j_call: TRBJ2-3
cdr3_length: 16
cdr3_nt: TGTGCCAGCAGTTCCGGGACTAGCGTATTCACAGATACGCAGTATTTT
cdr3_aa: CASSSGTSVFTDTQYF

d_call: TRBD1
clone_size: NA
v_call: TRBV6-4
j_call: TRBJ2-7
cdr3_length: 13
cdr3_nt: TGTGCCAGCAGTGAACAGGGGGGCTACGAGCAGTACTTC
cdr3_aa: CASSEQGGYEQYF

d_call: TRBD2
clone_size: NA
v_call: TRBV19
j_call: TRBJ2-5
cdr3_length: 15
cdr3_nt: TGTGCCAGTAGTCTCATGACTAGCGGGGGCGAGACCCAGTACTTC
cdr3_aa: CASSLMTSGGETQYF

d_call: TRBD2
clone_size: few
v_call: TRBV3-1/TRBV3-2
j_call: TRBJ2-3
cdr3_length: 17
cdr3_nt: TGTGCCAGCAGCCGAGGTCATAGCGGGGGGGCCGTAGATACGCAGTATTTT
cdr3_aa: CASSRGHSGGAVDTQYF

d_call: TRBD1
clone_size: NA
v_call: TRBV19
j_call: TRBJ1-2
cdr3_length: 12
cdr3_nt: TGTGCCAGCTCGGACAGGGATTATGGCTACACCTTC
cdr3_aa: CASSDRDYGYTF

d_call: NA
clone_size: NA
v_call: TRBV5-5
j_call: TRBJ2-7
cdr3_length: 16
cdr3_nt: TGTGCCAGCAGCTTGCAGGGCAGGGCCGCTGATTACGAGCAGTACTTC
cdr3_aa: CASSLQGRAADYEQYF

d_call: NA
clone_size: NA
v_call: TRBV7-9
j_call: TRBJ2-1
cdr3_length: 16
cdr3_nt: TGTGCCAGCAGCTTAGGTAGGCGGGTTTGGGTCAATGAGCAGTTCTTC
cdr3_aa: CASSLGRRVWVNEQFF

d_call: NA
clone_size: NA
v_call: TRBV2
j_call: TRBJ1-5
cdr3_length: 13
cdr3_nt: TGTGCCAGCAGTGAGGACACCAATCAGCCCCAGCATTTT
cdr3_aa: CASSEDTNQPQHF

d_call: TRBD2
clone_size: NA
v_call: TRBV6-1
j_call: TRBJ2-7
cdr3_length: 15
cdr3_nt: TGTGCCAGCAGTGAGCTAGCGGGGGGTCCCTACGAGCAGTACTTC
cdr3_aa: CASSELAGGPYEQYF

d_call: TRBD2
clone_size: NA
v_call: TRBV19
j_call: TRBJ2-1
cdr3_length: 15
cdr3_nt: TGTGCCAGTAGCCCGGGACTAGCGGGAAACAATGAGCAGTTCTTC
cdr3_aa: CASSPGLAGNNEQFF